This entry features one T cell receptor beta chain sequence. What it recognizes is unknown. This specimen comes from a study of shared clonotypes between healthy human individuals. Assay execution took place at the deep level. Some clones are missing from TCRdb's copy, which holds only in-frame ones; the method was immunoSEQ multiplex PCR. Among about 480,000 clones, roughly 78% were seen once, and the ten largest hold roughly 13%. Broader study findings: Enrolling few donors narrowed the genetic and exposure-history diversity that was represented.

Germline lookup yields CDR1 MDHEN and CDR2 SYDVKM. This CDR3 spans 16 amino acids. V lost 2 bases and J lost 3, with 17 bases in between. All the donors were Caucasian adults who lived in Nashville, Tennessee. The rearrangement uses TRBV28 and TRBJ2-7; D might be TRBD2 (6 bases). The clonotype comes from a woman in her thirties or forties in good health. Some clones in this sample may be carry-over from other donors' samples. Material: PBMCs. CDR3 bases: TGTGCCAGCAGTTTAGTCGGGAGATCACGAATCTACGAGCAGTACTTC. It encodes CASSLVGRSRIYEQYF.